This note documents a single T cell receptor beta chain sequence. Antigen: not known. Researchers prepared the TCRbeta library using unique molecular identifiers, the study reports. In TCRdb, the PCR reads were re-called with MiXCR into one record per CDR3 protein. The profile covers 500,000 to 650,000 distinct CDR3 sequences, with 10% to 15% appearing a single time and around 2% taken by the ten largest. The data were obtained in a study of T-cell reconstitution after alpha-beta-depleted transplantation in children. Findings and caveats of the study: Newly generated T cells supplied most T-cell counts and diversity one year post-transplant.

The CDR3 consists of 14 residues. From germline, CDR1 is MDHEN and CDR2 SYDVKM. Trimming shortened V by 3 bases and J by 2 bases, and 8 bases separated the two germline ends. Source: PBMCs, mostly from graft donor cells, taken 360 days after TCRalphabeta/CD19-depleted stem cell transplant. V and J are TRBV28 and TRBJ1-5, with D uncertain. The clonotype comes from a male patient aged 10 to 17 who had a stem cell transplant for acute myeloid leukemia, so the T cells may come from the graft donor. The CDR3 protein is CASSFVAGNQPQHF. CDR3 coding DNA: TGTGCCAGCAGTTTCGTCGCGGGCAATCAGCCCCAGCATTTT. Full variable domain (missing parts from reference TRBV28 and TRBJ1-5): DVKVTQSSRYLVKRTGEKVFLECVQDMDHENMFWYRQDPGLGLRLIYFSYDVKMKEKGDIPEGYSVSREKKERFSLILESASTNQTSMYLCASSFVAGNQPQHFGDGTRLSIL.